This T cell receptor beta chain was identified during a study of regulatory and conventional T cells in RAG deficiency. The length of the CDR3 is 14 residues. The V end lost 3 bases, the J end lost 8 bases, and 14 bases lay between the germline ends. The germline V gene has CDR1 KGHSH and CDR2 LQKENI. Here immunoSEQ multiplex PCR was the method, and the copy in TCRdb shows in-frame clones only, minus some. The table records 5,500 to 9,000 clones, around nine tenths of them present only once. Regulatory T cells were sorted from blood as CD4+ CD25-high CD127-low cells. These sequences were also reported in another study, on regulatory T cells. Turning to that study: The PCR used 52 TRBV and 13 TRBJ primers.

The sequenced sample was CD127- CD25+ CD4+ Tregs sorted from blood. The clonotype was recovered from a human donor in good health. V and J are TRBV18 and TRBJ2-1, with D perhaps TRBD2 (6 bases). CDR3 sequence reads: CASSPQEGMDEQFF. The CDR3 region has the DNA TGTGCCAGCTCACCCCAGGAGGGCATGGATGAGCAGTTCTTC. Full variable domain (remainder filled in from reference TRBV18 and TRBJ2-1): NAGVMQNPRHLVRRRGQEARLRCSPMKGHSHVYWYRQLPEEGLKFMVYLQKENIIDESGMPKERFSAEFPKEGPSILRIQQVVRGDSAAYFCASSPQEGMDEQFFGPGTRLTVL.